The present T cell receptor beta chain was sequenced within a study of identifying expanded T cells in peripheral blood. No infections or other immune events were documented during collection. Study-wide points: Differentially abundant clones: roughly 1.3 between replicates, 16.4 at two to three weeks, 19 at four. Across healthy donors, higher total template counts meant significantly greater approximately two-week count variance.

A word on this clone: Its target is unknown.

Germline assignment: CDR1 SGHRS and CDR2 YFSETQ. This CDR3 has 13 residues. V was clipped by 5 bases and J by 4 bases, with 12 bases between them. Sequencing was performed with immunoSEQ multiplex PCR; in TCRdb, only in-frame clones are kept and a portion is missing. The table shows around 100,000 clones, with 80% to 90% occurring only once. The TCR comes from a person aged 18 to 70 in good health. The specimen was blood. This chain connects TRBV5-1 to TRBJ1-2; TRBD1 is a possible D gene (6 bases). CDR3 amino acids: CASSQRGGYGYTF. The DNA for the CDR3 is TGCGCCAGCAGTCAGAGGGGGGGCTATGGCTACACCTTC.